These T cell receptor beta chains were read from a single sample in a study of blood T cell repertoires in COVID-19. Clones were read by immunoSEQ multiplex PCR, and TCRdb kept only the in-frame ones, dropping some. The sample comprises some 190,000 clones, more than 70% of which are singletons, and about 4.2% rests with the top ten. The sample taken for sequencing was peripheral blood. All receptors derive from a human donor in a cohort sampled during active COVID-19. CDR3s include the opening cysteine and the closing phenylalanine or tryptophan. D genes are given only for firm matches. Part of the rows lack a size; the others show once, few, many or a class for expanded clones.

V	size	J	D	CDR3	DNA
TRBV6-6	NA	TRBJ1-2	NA	CASSGTGNRDYGYTF	TGTGCCAGCAGTGGCACAGGGAATAGGGACTATGGCTACACCTTC
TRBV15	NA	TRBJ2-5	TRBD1	CATSRGQGREETQYF	TGTGCCACCAGCAGAGGACAGGGAAGGGAAGAGACCCAGTACTTC
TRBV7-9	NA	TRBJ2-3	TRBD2	CASSWTSRADTQYF	TGTGCCAGCAGCTGGACTAGCCGGGCAGATACGCAGTATTTT
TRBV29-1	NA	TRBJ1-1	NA	CSVEDSGGWTEAFF	TGCAGCGTTGAAGATAGCGGGGGTTGGACTGAAGCTTTCTTT
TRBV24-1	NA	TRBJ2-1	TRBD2	CATSDEGAAGGKNEQFF	TGTGCCACCAGTGATGAGGGGGCAGCGGGAGGAAAAAATGAGCAGTTCTTC
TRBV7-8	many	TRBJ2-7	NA	CASRPGGNYEQYF	TGTGCCAGCCGACCCGGAGGGAACTACGAGCAGTACTTC
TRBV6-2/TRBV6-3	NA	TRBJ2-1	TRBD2	CASSRGLAVNEQFF	TGTGCCAGCAGCAGGGGACTAGCGGTTAATGAGCAGTTCTTC
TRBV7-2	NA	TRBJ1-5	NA	CASSTEGGQPQHF	TGTGCCAGCAGCACCGAGGGCGGGCAGCCCCAGCATTTT
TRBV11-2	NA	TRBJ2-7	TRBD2	CASSSFKGAGGGYEQYF	TGTGCCAGCAGCTCCTTCAAGGGAGCGGGAGGGGGCTACGAGCAGTACTTC
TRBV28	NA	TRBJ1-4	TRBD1	CASSRGQGREKLFF	TGTGCCAGCAGTCGAGGACAGGGTCGTGAAAAACTGTTTTTT
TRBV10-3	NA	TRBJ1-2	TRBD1	CAISDRVLDGYTF	TGTGCCATCAGCGACAGGGTTTTGGATGGCTACACCTTC
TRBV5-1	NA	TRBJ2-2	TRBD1	CASSTGTGLNTGELFF	TGCGCCAGCAGCACCGGGACAGGGTTGAACACCGGGGAGCTGTTTTTT
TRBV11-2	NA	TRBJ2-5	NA	CASSLGSGETQYF	TGTGCCAGCAGCCTCGGGAGCGGAGAGACCCAGTACTTC
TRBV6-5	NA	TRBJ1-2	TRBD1	CASSNRGSGGYTF	TGTGCCAGCAGTAACAGGGGGTCCGGTGGCTACACCTTC
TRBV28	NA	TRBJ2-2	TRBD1	CASIPPGDRAGTGELFF	TGTGCCAGCATACCTCCTGGGGACAGGGCGGGGACCGGGGAGCTGTTTTTT
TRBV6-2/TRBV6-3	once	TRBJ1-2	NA	CASSIQDYGYTF	TGTGCCAGCAGTATACAGGACTATGGCTACACCTTC
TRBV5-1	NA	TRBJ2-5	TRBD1	CASSLGGGEETQYF	TGCGCCAGCAGCTTGGGAGGGGGCGAGGAGACCCAGTACTTC
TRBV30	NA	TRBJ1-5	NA	CAWSNLQQPQHF	TGTGCCTGGAGTAACCTACAGCAGCCCCAGCATTTT
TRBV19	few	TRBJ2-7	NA	CASSRKGEGYEQYF	TGTGCCAGTAGCCGGAAAGGGGAAGGCTACGAGCAGTACTTC
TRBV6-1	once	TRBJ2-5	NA	CASSEWGVGVLQETQYF	TGTGCCAGCAGTGAATGGGGGGTAGGGGTACTGCAAGAGACCCAGTACTTC
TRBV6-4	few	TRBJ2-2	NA	CASSDSQNTGELFF	TGTGCCAGCAGTGACTCCCAGAACACCGGGGAGCTGTTTTTT
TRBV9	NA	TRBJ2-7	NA	CASSAETVPREQYF	TGTGCCAGCAGCGCAGAGACAGTCCCAAGGGAGCAGTACTTC
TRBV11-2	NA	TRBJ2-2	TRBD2	CASSFLAGGKNTGELFF	TGTGCCAGCAGCTTCTTAGCGGGGGGAAAGAACACCGGGGAGCTGTTTTTT
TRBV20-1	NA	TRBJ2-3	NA	CSARTDTQYF	TGCAGTGCCAGGACAGATACGCAGTATTTT
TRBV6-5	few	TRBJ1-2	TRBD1	CASRRTEQGVGGYTF	TGTGCCAGCAGACGCACGGAACAGGGGGTCGGGGGCTACACCTTC
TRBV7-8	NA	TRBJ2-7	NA	CASSLARASSSYEQYF	TGTGCCAGCAGCTTAGCGAGGGCTTCGAGCTCCTACGAGCAGTACTTC